This TCR beta chain came from a study of T-cell reconstitution after alpha-beta-depleted transplantation in children (dated by TCRdb to between 2015 and 2016). Regarding the complete study: The study quantitatively tracked T-cell immune reconstitution after TCRalphabeta/CD19-depleted allogeneic hematopoietic cell transplantation in children using TCR repertoire profiling. General findings and caveats noted by the study authors: About two months after transplant, the apparently early recovery of alphabetaT-cell counts reportedly depended on just several hundred clones that had expanded rapidly and came from non-depleted graft cells. Over the following months the frequencies of hyperexpanded clones went down, and after one year T-cell counts and TCRbeta diversity were mostly credited to newly produced T cells. In some patients, high TCRbeta diversity at day 60 was attributed to recipient T cells and intrathymic progenitors that had survived conditioning.

The library relied on PCR. The instrument was an Illumina HiSeq 2500. To normalize quantification of the TCRbeta repertoire, the TCR libraries were built with molecular barcoding that relied on unique molecular identifiers. The public reads were reprocessed in TCRdb via fastp at Q25 and MiXCR, keeping in-frame beta chains. Merged by CDR3 protein, the rows form single entries marked with the most common genes and DNA. The sample profile shows hundreds of thousands of distinct CDR3 sequences; 10% to 15% of them were found once. 2.2% of the sample lies in the top ten. This clonotype was observed a handful of times. There is no known antigen for this receptor. Qualities for individual bases were not recorded, and no much larger clone is one base off. The treatment or condition label of this sample denotes: allogeneic hematopoietic cell transplantation with graft depleted of TCRalphabeta T cells and CD19 B cells. TCRalphabeta/CD19-depleted allogeneic hematopoietic cell grafts were given to the transplant recipients, all of whom were children.

The CDR3 contains 13 residues, cysteine and phenylalanine counted. Left in the record is the CDR3 DNA by itself, 39 bases read in frame from the first base. The germline ends are 9 bases apart after V is trimmed by 0 bases and J by 6 bases. Based on the germline V gene, the CDR1 and CDR2 sequences are MNHEY and SVGEGT. This TCR was sampled from a male patient between 5 and 17 years old who had a stem cell transplant for acute myeloid leukemia, so the T cells may come from the graft donor. The source material was PBMCs, mostly from graft donor cells, sampled 360 days after TCRalphabeta/CD19-depleted stem cell transplant. The V and J segments used are TRBV6-2 or TRBV6-3 and TRBJ2-7; no D gene can be assigned with confidence. The CDR3 corresponds to CASSYSFYLEQYF. The sequence in DNA is TGTGCCAGCAGTTACTCTTTTTATCTCGAGCAGTACTTC.